The 7 T cell receptor beta chains below all came from one sample that was sequenced in a study of blood T cells in healthy people across ages. A second PCR of about 7 to 12 cycles used a sample-barcoded 5' primer and a J-beta primer mix. TCRdb itself ran the 5' RACE reads through MiXCR, one entry per CDR3 protein. The repertoire holds about 810,000 distinct CDR3 sequences, with about 36% as singletons. Sample: blood. The receptor source for this set is a man younger than 35 in good health.

Concerning this clonotype: A read error may explain this, as a much larger clone is one base away. V usage is TRBV7-2 and J usage is TRBJ2-7; maybe TRBD2 (6 bases). The length of the CDR3 is 14 residues. Germline CDR1 is SGHTA and CDR2 is FQGNSA. DNA of the CDR3: TGTGCCAGCGGCTTTTGGGGACTGTACTACGAGCAGTACTTC. Translated: CASGFWGLYYEQYF.

This clonotype showed up many times. The chain links TRBV29-1 to TRBJ2-1, with D perhaps matching TRBD1 or TRBD2 (5 bases each). V was trimmed by 7 bases and J by 0 bases, leaving 10 bases between them. The length of the CDR3 is 13 residues. Germline V CDR1 and CDR2: SQVTM, ANQGSEA. CDR3 sequence: CSAGSFSYNEQFF. DNA for the CDR3: TGCAGCGCAGGGAGCTTCTCCTACAATGAGCAGTTCTTC.

In regard to this clonotype: Being one base from a much bigger clone, this may be a read error. The V gene is TRBV7-2, the J gene TRBJ2-1, with 10 bases fitting TRBD1. The end of the DNA aligns better with TRBJ2-7, so the J call may be wrong. This CDR3 has 15 residues. Germline CDR1 reads SGHTA; CDR2 reads FQGNSA. The CDR3 bases are TGTGCCAGCAGCTCGGGGACAGGGGAAGTCAATGAGCAGTACTTC. Its translation: CASSSGTGEVNEQYF.

This clonotype was counted many times. The rearrangement links TRBV12-3 or TRBV12-4 to TRBJ1-6; D unresolved. Trimming cost V 6 bases and J 6 bases, with 9 bases left between them. The CDR3 runs to 13 residues. The CDR3 region is CASSRGINSPLHF. As DNA, the CDR3 is TGTGCCAGCAGCCGAGGGATTAATTCACCCCTCCACTTT.

The chain has TRBV20-1 and TRBJ2-7, with D perhaps TRBD1 (7 bases). CDR3 length: 13 residues. Trimming took off 5 bases at V and 5 bases at J, with 16 bases between the two ends. The germline V gene has CDR1 DFQATT and CDR2 SNEGSKA (reference sequence). CDR3 amino acids: CSAAGQLNDEQYF. Written as DNA, the CDR3 is TGCAGTGCTGCGGGACAGCTAAACGACGAGCAGTACTTC.

The V gene is TRBV10-3, the J gene TRBJ1-2; TRBD1 matches 7 bases. This CDR3 comprises 15 residues. J gave up 3 bases and V 2 bases, and 6 bases lay outside the gene matches. CDR1 is ENHRY and CDR2 is SYGVKD in the germline V gene. The DNA of the CDR3 is TGTGCCATCAGTGAGACCCGGACAGGAGACTATGGCTACACCTTC. Its protein is CAISETRTGDYGYTF.

The chain recombines TRBV18 with TRBJ2-3, with D unresolved. V shed 6 bases and J shed 3 bases, with 19 bases lying between them. Germline CDR1 KGHSH, CDR2 LQKENI. The length of the CDR3 is 16 residues. CDR3 nucleotides: TGTGCCAGCTCCCACTCGAGACAAGCGACGACAGATACGCAGTATTTT. Residues: CASSHSRQATTDTQYF.